The 30 T cell receptor beta chains given below trace back to one sample, sequenced in a study of PD-1 blockade in mismatch repair-deficient tumors. Sequenced by immunoSEQ multiplex PCR; TCRdb stores in-frame clones only, minus some. The table shows around 120,000 clones, with about 88% occurring only once. The sequences come from peripheral blood, collected 70 to 72 weeks after starting pembrolizumab. All receptors come from an adult with mismatch repair-deficient cancer.

The rearrangement uses TRBV11-2 and TRBJ2-1, with 14 bases lining up with TRBD2. The CDR3 consists of 17 residues. Germline lookup yields CDR1 SGHAT and CDR2 FQNNGV. Germline trimming cut 1 base from V and 8 bases from J; bases unmatched to any gene: 7. CDR3 loop: CASSLGLAGGLRDEQFF. The CDR3 coding sequence is TGTGCCAGCAGCTTAGGACTAGCGGGAGGGCTTAGGGATGAGCAGTTCTTC.

The chain recombines TRBV15 with TRBJ1-5; the D gene is possibly TRBD1 (6 bases). Trimming took 1 base from V and 5 from J, leaving 15 bases between them. The CDR3 has 16 residues. Per the germline V gene, CDR1 is LNHNV and CDR2 is YYDKDF (reference sequence). CDR3 residues: CATSRGGADPHQPQHF. In DNA, the CDR3 is TGTGCCACCAGCAGAGGGGGGGCGGACCCTCATCAGCCCCAGCATTTT.

V is TRBV27 and J is TRBJ2-7; D uncertain. Germline V CDR1 and CDR2: MNHEY, SMNVEV (reference sequence). The CDR3 has 18 amino acids. V dropped 1 base and J dropped 4 bases, with 23 bases sitting between them. This chain's CDR3 is CASSLYYPLGLPSYEQYF. CDR3 in DNA: TGTGCCAGCAGTTTATATTATCCCTTGGGCCTACCGTCTTACGAGCAGTACTTC.

CDR3 loop: CASSRGVDSSTDTQYF. In nucleotides, the CDR3 is TGCGCCAGCAGCCGGGGAGTAGACTCTAGCACAGATACGCAGTATTTT. This sequence joins TRBV4-3 and TRBJ2-3; possibly TRBD2 for D (5 bases). CDR3 length equals 16 residues. V dropped 4 bases and J dropped 0 bases, with 14 bases sitting between them. Germline V gene data show CDR1 as LGHNA and CDR2 as YSLEER.

The rearrangement joins TRBV25-1 to TRBJ2-1; TRBD2 aligns across 7 bases. The trim removed 5 bases at V and 4 bases at J, leaving 2 bases unmatched. This CDR3 contains 13 residues. Per the germline V gene, CDR1 is MGHDK and CDR2 is SYGVNS. The CDR3 DNA reads TGTGCCAGCAGTCTAGCGGCTTACAATGAGCAGTTCTTC. It translates to CASSLAAYNEQFF.

The V gene is TRBV9, the J gene TRBJ2-1; either TRBD1 or TRBD2 may fit D (5 bases each). The CDR3 extends over 15 amino acids. V was clipped by 4 bases and J by 5 bases, with 16 bases between them. Per germline, CDR1 SGDLS and CDR2 YYNGEE. The CDR3 here is CASSPLGVMDNEQFF. The CDR3 bases are TGTGCCAGCAGCCCCTTGGGGGTAATGGACAATGAGCAGTTCTTC.

The CDR3 DNA follows: TGTGCCACGGGCCGGCGGGAAAACACCGGGGAGCTGTTTTTT. This codes for CATGRRENTGELFF. This chain links TRBV19 with TRBJ2-2, with a tentative D call TRBD2 (6 bases). Germline V gene lookup returns CDR1 LNHDA and CDR2 SQIVND (reference sequence). Trimming shortened V by 10 bases and J by 2 bases, and 14 bases separated the two germline ends. CDR3 length: 14 amino acids.

The chain uses TRBV7-9 and TRBJ2-1; D not resolved. Germline CDR1 is SEHNR and CDR2 is FQNEAQ (reference sequence). CDR3 length equals 12 residues. The V gene lost 5 bases and the J gene lost 4 bases, with 6 bases spanning the gap. The CDR3 region is CASSPLYNEQFF. CDR3 nucleotides: TGTGCCAGCAGCCCCCTATACAATGAGCAGTTCTTC.

The chain recombines TRBV28 with TRBJ2-1; 9 bases are a match to TRBD2. CDR1 MDHEN and CDR2 SYDVKM come from the germline V gene. V shed 7 bases and J 4 bases; nucleotides not matched to a gene: 11. This CDR3 spans 16 amino acids. DNA for the CDR3: TGTGCCAGCACAACCCCGGGACTAGCCCCATACAATGAGCAGTTCTTC. This codes for CASTTPGLAPYNEQFF.

V usage is TRBV4-1 and J usage is TRBJ2-2; 10 bases line up with TRBD2. Germline CDR1 MGHRA, CDR2 YSYEKL. V dropped 6 bases and J dropped 2; count of bases not matched to a gene: 12. The CDR3 loop spans 18 amino acids. This CDR3 reads CASSQGPGLAVNTGELFF. For the CDR3, the DNA is TGCGCCAGCAGTCAGGGCCCCGGACTAGCGGTTAACACCGGGGAGCTGTTTTTT.

V gene TRBV5-5 combines with J gene TRBJ1-2; D is perhaps TRBD1 (5 bases). V shed 1 base and J shed 8 bases, with 18 bases lying between them. This CDR3 contains 15 residues. Germline V gene lookup returns CDR1 SGHKS and CDR2 YYEKEE (reference sequence). The CDR3 DNA reads TGTGCCAGCAGCTTGTTTATTCGCAGGGTCCAGGGCTACACCTTC. The encoded protein is CASSLFIRRVQGYTF.

The V and J genes are TRBV11-2 and TRBJ1-1; D unresolved. This CDR3 has 13 residues. Trimming took off 2 bases at V and 4 bases at J, with 8 bases between the two ends. CDR1 and CDR2 (germline): SGHAT, FQNNGV. CDR3: CASSLLLSTEAFF. CDR3 nucleotides: TGTGCCAGCAGCTTACTCCTTAGCACTGAAGCTTTCTTT.

This chain uses TRBV11-3 with TRBJ2-1; TRBD2 matches 9 bases. Per germline, CDR1 SGHNT and CDR2 YENEEA. With 5 bases clipped from V and 6 bases from J, the junction kept 11 bases outside the gene matches. This CDR3 is 16 amino acids long. Here the CDR3 reads CASSEALAGGSNEQFF. CDR3 nucleotide sequence: TGTGCCAGCAGCGAGGCCCTTGCGGGAGGGTCCAATGAGCAGTTCTTC.

The genes are TRBV10-1 and TRBJ2-2, with 12 bases aligning to TRBD2. The CDR3 spans 16 residues. CDR1 and CDR2 from the germline V gene are WNHNN and SYGVQD (reference sequence). J lost 4 bases, V lost 4 bases, and 4 bases had no gene match. CDR3 sequence: CASSGTSGRFTGELFF. Written as DNA, the CDR3 is TGCGCCAGCAGTGGCACTAGCGGGAGGTTCACCGGGGAGCTGTTTTTT.

The chain links TRBV30 to TRBJ2-7; tentative D call: TRBD1 (5 bases). Per germline, CDR1 GTSNPN and CDR2 SVGIG (reference sequence). Trimming left V 3 bases short and J 7 bases short, with 19 bases between. This CDR3 region has 14 residues. The CDR3 spells CAWRPDRESWEQYF. The DNA for the CDR3 is TGTGCCTGGAGGCCTGACAGAGAGTCTTGGGAGCAGTACTTC.

V usage is TRBV29-1 and J usage is TRBJ2-7; D unclear. V lost 0 bases to trimming and J lost 2 bases, with 23 bases between them. Germline CDR1 SQVTM, CDR2 ANQGSEA. This CDR3 is 18 amino acids long. CDR3 nucleotide sequence: TGCAGCGTTGAAGATGAGTCGTCAGGTACAAATACCCCCTACGAGCAGTACTTC. Protein: CSVEDESSGTNTPYEQYF.

This chain connects TRBV9 to TRBJ1-2; D may be TRBD1 (6 bases). Germline CDR1 SGDLS, CDR2 YYNGEE. Trimming removed 3 bases at V and 6 bases at J, with 15 bases between. The CDR3 length is 14 residues. The CDR3 region has the DNA TGTGCCAGCAGCGCTCAACAGGGATCACATGGCTACACCTTC. Translating it yields CASSAQQGSHGYTF.

In the case of this clone: Other DNA variants within this sample encode the same CDR3. The chain joins TRBV9 to TRBJ2-1, with a tentative D call TRBD2 (6 bases). The CDR3 spans 15 residues. CDR1 and CDR2 from the germline V gene are SGDLS and YYNGEE. Trimming removed 3 bases at V and 1 base at J, with 11 bases between. In nucleotides, the CDR3 is TGTGCCAGCAGCGATTCCGGGAGTTCCTACAATGAGCAGTTCTTC. Protein product: CASSDSGSSYNEQFF.

Comment on this clone: Other DNA sequences in this specimen translate into the identical CDR3. This rearrangement joins TRBV27 to TRBJ1-5; D gene uncertain. Germline V gene data show CDR1 as MNHEY and CDR2 as SMNVEV (reference sequence). V was pared by 1 base and J by 9 bases, with 10 bases between. The CDR3 is 13 amino acids. The CDR3 here is CASSLWGGRPQHF. The DNA for the CDR3 is TGTGCCAGCAGTTTATGGGGAGGCCGGCCCCAGCATTTT.

This chain connects TRBV6-5 to TRBJ2-1; no reliable D call. Germline lookup yields CDR1 MNHEY and CDR2 SVGAGI. The V and J ends lost 1 base and 6 bases respectively, with 4 bases between them. The CDR3 covers 12 residues. The CDR3 loop is CASSYYGNEQFF. CDR3 DNA sequence: TGTGCCAGCAGTTACTATGGCAATGAGCAGTTCTTC.

This chain uses TRBV29-1 with TRBJ2-1; either TRBD1 or TRBD2 may fit D (6 bases each). This CDR3 contains 14 residues. Germline V CDR1 and CDR2: SQVTM, ANQGSEA. V lost 4 bases, J lost 6 bases, and 16 bases lay in between. DNA for the CDR3: TGCAGCGTTGTGAAGGGGGGTTTCTCCAATGAGCAGTTCTTC. It specifies CSVVKGGFSNEQFF.

V gene TRBV27 combines with J gene TRBJ2-7, with D hard to call. The CDR3 runs to 13 residues. Germline assignment: CDR1 MNHEY and CDR2 SMNVEV (reference sequence). Trimming shortened V by 3 bases and J by 1 base, and 7 bases separated the two germline ends. Written as DNA, the CDR3 is TGTGCCAGCAGTTTGACACCTTCCTACGAGCAGTACTTC. Translated: CASSLTPSYEQYF.

The chain joins TRBV11-2 to TRBJ2-5, with D possibly matching TRBD1 (6 bases). The CDR3 length is 16 residues. Germline V gene sequence: CDR1 SGHAT, CDR2 FQNNGV. Trimming stripped 5 bases from V and 4 bases from J, with 20 bases between. CDR3 coding DNA: TGTGCCAGCAGCAAGGAGACAGGATTAGGGGGAGAGACCCAGTACTTC. Amino acid sequence: CASSKETGLGGETQYF.

The V call is TRBV7-3, the J call TRBJ2-3; no firm D call. CDR1 and CDR2 from the germline V gene are SGHTA and FQGTGA. Trimming removed 5 bases from V and 4 bases from J, with 7 bases in between. The CDR3 is 12 amino acids. CDR3: CASSDGSDTQYF. The CDR3 bases are TGTGCCAGCAGCGATGGGTCAGATACGCAGTATTTT.

The rearrangement links TRBV7-6 to TRBJ2-2; the D gene is possibly TRBD1 (6 bases). Trimming took off 4 bases at V and 3 bases at J, with 12 bases between the two ends. The CDR3 covers 15 residues. Germline V gene lookup returns CDR1 SGHVS and CDR2 FNYEAQ. CDR3 bases: TGTGCCAGCAGCTCGGACAGTTCTTACACCGGGGAGCTGTTTTTT. It translates to CASSSDSSYTGELFF.

V usage is TRBV27 and J usage is TRBJ2-7; 7 nucleotides line up with TRBD1. In germline, CDR1 is MNHEY, CDR2 SMNVEV (reference sequence). V lost 6 bases to trimming and J lost 3 bases; unmatched junction nucleotides: 11. The CDR3 has 15 amino acids. In DNA form, the CDR3 reads TGTGCCAGCAGCTCGACCCGGGACAGCCACTACGAGCAGTACTTC. Its translation is CASSSTRDSHYEQYF.

The V gene is TRBV6-1, the J gene TRBJ1-5, with TRBD1 as a possible D gene (5 bases). V lost 3 bases to trimming and J lost 2 bases, with 14 bases between them. Looked up from germline, CDR1 is MNHNS and CDR2 is SASEGT. The length of the CDR3 is 16 residues. The CDR3 DNA reads TGTGCCAGCAGTGATTGGATTGGGGGGGGCAATCAGCCCCAGCATTTT. The encoded protein is CASSDWIGGGNQPQHF.

The gene calls are TRBV5-5 and TRBJ2-7; maybe TRBD2 (8 bases). Germline loops: CDR1 SGHKS, CDR2 YYEKEE (reference sequence). Trimming cost V 6 bases and J 7 bases, with 26 bases left between them. This CDR3 has 16 residues. This chain's CDR3 is CASTQGGAGVRAEQYF. CDR3 sequence (DNA): TGTGCCAGCACCCAGGGGGGAGCGGGGGTCCGGGCGGAGCAGTACTTC.

The chain employs TRBV18 and TRBJ2-7, with 7 bases matching TRBD1. Per germline, CDR1 KGHSH and CDR2 LQKENI. The J segment lost 7 bases and the V segment lost 0 bases, leaving 12 bases of the junction unmatched. CDR3 size: 16 residues. The CDR3 region is CASSPPAGRGSLEQYF. The DNA of the CDR3 is TGTGCCAGCTCACCACCGGCGGGCAGGGGGTCTTTGGAGCAGTACTTC.

This chain uses TRBV29-1 with TRBJ2-1; 12 nucleotides line up with TRBD1. This CDR3 region has 13 residues. Germline CDR1 and CDR2: SQVTM and ANQGSEA. V shed 5 bases and J 8 bases; nucleotides not matched to a gene: 4. CDR3 nucleotide sequence: TGCAGCGTTCCGGGACAGGGGGCCCATGAGCAGTTCTTC. It specifies CSVPGQGAHEQFF.